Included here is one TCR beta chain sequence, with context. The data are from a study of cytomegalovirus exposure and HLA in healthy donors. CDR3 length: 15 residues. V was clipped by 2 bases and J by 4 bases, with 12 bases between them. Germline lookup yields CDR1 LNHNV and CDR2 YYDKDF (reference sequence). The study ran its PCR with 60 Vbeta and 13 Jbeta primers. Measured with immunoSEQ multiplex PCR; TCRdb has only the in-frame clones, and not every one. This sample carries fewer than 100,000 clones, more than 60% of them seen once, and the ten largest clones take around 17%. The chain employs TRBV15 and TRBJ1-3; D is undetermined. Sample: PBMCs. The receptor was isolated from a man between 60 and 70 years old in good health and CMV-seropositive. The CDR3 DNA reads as TGTGCCACCAGCAGAACCGGAGGGAAAGGAAACACCATATATTTT. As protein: CATSRTGGKGNTIYF.